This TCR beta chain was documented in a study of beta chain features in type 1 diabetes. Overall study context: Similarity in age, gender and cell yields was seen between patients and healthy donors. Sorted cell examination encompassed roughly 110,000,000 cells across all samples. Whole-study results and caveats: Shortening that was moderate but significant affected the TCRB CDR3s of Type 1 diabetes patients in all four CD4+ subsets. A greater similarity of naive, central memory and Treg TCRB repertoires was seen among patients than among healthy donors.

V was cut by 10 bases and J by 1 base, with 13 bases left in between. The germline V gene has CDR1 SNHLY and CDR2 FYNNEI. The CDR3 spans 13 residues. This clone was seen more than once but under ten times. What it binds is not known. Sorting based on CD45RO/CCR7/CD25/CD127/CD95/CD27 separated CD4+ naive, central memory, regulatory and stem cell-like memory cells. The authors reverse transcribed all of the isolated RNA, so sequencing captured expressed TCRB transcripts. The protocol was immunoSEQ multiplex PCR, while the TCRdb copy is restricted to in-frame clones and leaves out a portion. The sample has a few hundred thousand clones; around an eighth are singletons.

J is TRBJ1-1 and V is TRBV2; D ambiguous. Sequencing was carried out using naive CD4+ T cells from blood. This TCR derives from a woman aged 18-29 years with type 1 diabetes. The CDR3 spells CATTPRGNTEAFF. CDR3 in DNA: TGTGCCACCACCCCCCGCGGGAACACTGAAGCTTTCTTT.